The present entry profiles one T cell receptor (beta chain) with its context. Its antigen remains unknown. Gene names denote mouse genes. With the read ending 4 residues before the CDR3 end, the germline J gene is used to fill in that end. Other DNA sequences in this specimen translate into the identical CDR3. The sample comes from a study of CD8+ T cells in alopecia areata. Study-level findings and limits: Lesional tissue from the scalp (especially in alopecia totalis/universalis) showed higher clonality than normal scalp.

V was shortened by 6 bases and J by 1 base, with 5 bases between the two germline ends. CDR3 length: 12 residues. Per germline, CDR1 MSHET and CDR2 SYDVDS. It was cDNA, reverse transcribed from extracted RNA, that served as the sequencing template. Method: immunoSEQ multiplex PCR; TCRdb's copy keeps in-frame clones and lacks some. This repertoire lists 200,000 to 300,000 clones without singletons; about 1.2% sits in the top ten. A sort of pooled cutaneous lymph node cells used CD4, CD8alpha, NKG2D, NKG2ACE and other stains. Sequencing was carried out using CD4+ T cells sorted from a lymph node. The V gene is TRBV29, the J gene TRBJ2-3; D gene unclear. The TCR comes from a C3H/HeJ mouse with alopecia areata. Mouse strain MHC haplotype: H2-k. CDR3 DNA (partial): TGTGCTAGCAGGCAGGGTGCAGAA. Its translation: CASRQGAE. From start to end, the CDR3 is CASRQGAETLYF.